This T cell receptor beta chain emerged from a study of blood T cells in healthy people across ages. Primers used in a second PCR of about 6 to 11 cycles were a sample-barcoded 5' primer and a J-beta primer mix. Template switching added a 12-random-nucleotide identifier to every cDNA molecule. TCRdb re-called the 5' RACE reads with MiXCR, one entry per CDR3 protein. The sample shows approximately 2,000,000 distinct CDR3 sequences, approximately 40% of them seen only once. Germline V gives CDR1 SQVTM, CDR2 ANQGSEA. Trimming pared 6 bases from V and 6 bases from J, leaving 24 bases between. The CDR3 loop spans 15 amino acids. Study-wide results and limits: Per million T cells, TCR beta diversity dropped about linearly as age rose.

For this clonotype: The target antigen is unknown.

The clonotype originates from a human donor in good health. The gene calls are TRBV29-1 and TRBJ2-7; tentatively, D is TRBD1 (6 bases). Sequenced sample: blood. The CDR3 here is CSVRPTGNSNGEQYF. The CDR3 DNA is TGCAGCGTCCGCCCTACAGGGAACAGTAACGGCGAGCAGTACTTC.